This is a list of T cell receptor beta chains from one sample in a study of OX40 agonist ivuxolimab in advanced cancers. Sequencing was performed with immunoSEQ multiplex PCR; in TCRdb, only in-frame clones are kept and a portion is missing. This sample carries some 97,000 clones, 91% of them seen once, and the ten largest clones take about 0.49%. The sequenced sample was CD4+ or CD8+ T cells sorted from blood, obtained in a trial of the OX40 agonist ivuxolimab. These receptors were collected from an adult with an advanced solid tumor such as melanoma, head and neck, liver or kidney cancer. CDR3s include the opening cysteine and the closing phenylalanine or tryptophan. D genes are given only for firm matches. The size field is filled for only some rows; it gives once, few, many or a size class.

v_call	clone_size	j_call	d_call	cdr3_aa	cdr3_nt
TRBV2	NA	TRBJ2-3	NA	CASLAYTQYF	TGTGCCAGCCTGGCCTATACGCAGTATTTT
TRBV12-5	NA	TRBJ2-7	TRBD2	CASGPIAGGSSYEQYF	TGTGCTAGTGGTCCGATAGCGGGAGGGAGCTCCTACGAGCAGTACTTC
TRBV28	once	TRBJ2-2	NA	CASSPSVPRPFF	TGTGCCAGCAGTCCTTCAGTCCCCAGGCCGTTTTTT
TRBV5-1	NA	TRBJ2-3	NA	CASSPFGSTDTQYF	TGCGCCAGCAGCCCTTTTGGTAGCACAGATACGCAGTATTTT
TRBV7-9	NA	TRBJ2-7	NA	CASSRLLGAQYF	TGTGCCAGCAGCCGACTGCTGGGGGCGCAGTACTTC
TRBV7-9	NA	TRBJ1-5	NA	CASSLGVGPGNQPQHF	TGTGCCAGCAGCTTAGGGGTTGGGCCCGGCAATCAGCCCCAGCATTTT
TRBV5-8	NA	TRBJ1-5	NA	CASSLSGKIVNQPQHF	TGTGCCAGCAGCTTGAGCGGAAAGATAGTCAATCAGCCCCAGCATTTT
TRBV5-6	NA	TRBJ1-2	TRBD1	CASSAGQGAYGYTF	TGTGCCAGCAGCGCCGGACAGGGGGCGTATGGCTACACCTTC
TRBV7-6	NA	TRBJ2-2	TRBD2	CASSLLAGATGELFF	TGTGCCAGCAGCTTACTAGCGGGAGCCACCGGGGAGCTGTTTTTT
TRBV27	once	TRBJ2-1	NA	CASIRRRGSRDEQFF	TGTGCCAGCATCCGGAGACGGGGGAGTCGGGATGAGCAGTTCTTC
TRBV30	NA	TRBJ2-3	TRBD2	CACTSGSVTDTQYF	TGTGCCTGTACTAGCGGGAGCGTCACAGATACGCAGTATTTT
TRBV19	NA	TRBJ2-7	TRBD1	CASRPGPGGSYEQYF	TGTGCCAGTAGACCCGGGCCAGGGGGCTCCTACGAGCAGTACTTC
TRBV19	NA	TRBJ2-1	TRBD1	CASIDSAGTGAYNEQFF	TGTGCCAGTATAGATTCAGCCGGGACAGGGGCTTACAATGAGCAGTTCTTC
TRBV6-1	NA	TRBJ2-7	NA	CASSEVGVGGPQYF	TGTGCCAGCAGTGAAGTGGGGGTGGGCGGACCCCAGTACTTC
TRBV6-1	NA	TRBJ2-7	NA	CASSEGGTGSYEQYF	TGTGCCAGCAGTGAAGGCGGAACCGGCTCCTACGAGCAGTACTTC
TRBV5-4	NA	TRBJ2-5	TRBD2	CASSLDSGSETQYF	TGTGCCAGCAGCTTGGACAGCGGGAGCGAGACCCAGTACTTC
TRBV7-2	NA	TRBJ2-1	TRBD2	CASSFRTSYNEQFF	TGTGCCAGCAGCTTCCGGACTAGTTACAATGAGCAGTTCTTC
TRBV5-4	NA	TRBJ2-1	NA	CASSFKSGTDSDEQFF	TGTGCCAGCAGCTTCAAATCCGGGACGGACTCCGATGAGCAGTTCTTC
TRBV7-3	NA	TRBJ2-3	TRBD1	CASSADREDTQYF	TGTGCCAGCAGCGCCGACAGGGAGGATACGCAGTATTTT
TRBV28	NA	TRBJ2-5	NA	CASMGAGETQYF	TGTGCCAGCATGGGAGCTGGGGAGACCCAGTACTTC
TRBV19	NA	TRBJ2-7	NA	CASSILLTNSYEQYF	TGTGCCAGTAGTATTCTGTTGACTAATTCCTACGAGCAGTACTTC
TRBV27	once	TRBJ2-4	TRBD2	CASSPSGRVQYF	TGTGCCAGCAGTCCTAGCGGGAGGGTTCAGTACTTC
TRBV6-1	NA	TRBJ1-1	NA	CASTQGWDTEAFF	TGTGCCAGCACCCAGGGGTGGGACACTGAAGCTTTCTTT
TRBV6-5	once	TRBJ2-7	NA	CASSSGRSYEQYF	TGTGCCAGTTCATCCGGACGGAGCTACGAGCAGTACTTC
TRBV2	once	TRBJ1-1	NA	CASSAGTVGAFF	TGTGCCAGCAGTGCAGGCACGGTGGGAGCTTTCTTT